Listed below are T cell receptor beta chains from one sample, sequenced in a study of PD-1 blockade in classical Hodgkin lymphoma. Sequencing used immunoSEQ multiplex PCR; TCRdb keeps in-frame clones, though not all of them. The profile shows about 41,000 clones, around 69% of them singletons. The specimen comprised peripheral blood mononuclear cells (PBMCs), sampled before the fourth cycle of nivolumab. These receptors originate from a human donor with classical Hodgkin lymphoma. CDR3s leave out the opening cysteine and the closing phenylalanine or tryptophan.

v_call	j_call	cdr3_aa
TRBV5-6	TRBJ2-2	ASSLGLAFTGELF
TRBV23-1	TRBJ1-1	ASSLRDRGMNTEAF
TRBV5-4	TRBJ2-7	ASSLGRRQGNEQY
TRBV11-3	TRBJ2-7	ASSLDRLNSYEQY
TRBV7-9	TRBJ2-3	ASQGRSGHTDTQY
TRBV5-1	TRBJ1-2	ASSWGTGRRSGYGYT
TRBV6-6	TRBJ1-5	ASSLLAQQPQH
TRBV9	TRBJ2-1	ASTNLRDTHNEQF
TRBV27	TRBJ2-1	ASSLSLNLYNEQF
TRBV4-1	TRBJ1-3	ASSQSSTGTEASGNTIY
TRBV5-1	TRBJ2-3	ASSSGTGGPDTQY
TRBV13	TRBJ1-6	ASSLGGESNSPLH
TRBV28	TRBJ2-7	ASSLTDASYEQY
TRBV6-1	TRBJ2-2	ASSVESTGELF
TRBV27	TRBJ1-5	ASSLFAGPSNQPQH
TRBV9	TRBJ2-2	ASSVSRAATGELF
TRBV29-1	TRBJ2-2	SVEGPGAGIAGELF
TRBV25-1	TRBJ2-7	ATESGEQY
TRBV29-1	TRBJ1-4	SVEVAGRRETNEKLF
TRBV6-5	TRBJ1-2	ASSRLGDGYT
TRBV2	TRBJ1-1	AIRLSEAF
TRBV6-5	TRBJ2-1	ASSYQGQNTYNEQF
TRBV6-1	TRBJ2-5	ASSAGTNRETQY